The next 13 T cell receptor beta chains were all read from a single sample in a study of regulatory T cells in long-lasting Graves disease. Through Arm-PCR of CDR3 regions and iRepertoire HTBI primers, TCR beta libraries were built. Via MiXCR, TCRdb re-called the multiplex PCR reads, giving one row per CDR3 protein. This sample has 250,000 or so distinct CDR3 sequences, with about 17% found just once. The time point denotes: newly diagnosed GD, antithyroid drugs for less than 3 months. PBMC-extracted RNA yielded the TCR library. These sequences were also reported in another study, on T cells in Graves' hyperthyroidism and ophthalmopathy.

The sequencing used peripheral blood mononuclear cells (PBMCs), collected at new diagnosis, from a patient treated with antithyroid drugs. The receptors were gathered from a woman between 25 and 40 years old with Graves disease.

With regard to this clonotype: This clone may be a read error of a much larger clone one base away. The conserved closing phenylalanine or tryptophan is absent in this CDR3, likely reflecting a read error. The chain employs TRBV29-1 and TRBJ1-1; TRBD1 is a possible D gene (5 bases). The CDR3 runs 13 residues. V gave up 7 bases and J gave up 0 bases, with 12 bases separating them. Per germline, CDR1 SQVTM and CDR2 ANQGSEA. CDR3 bases: TGCAGCGCCGGGGGGGGGATGAACACTGAAGCTTTCCTT. Amino acid sequence: CSAGGGMNTEAFL.

The chain has TRBV12-3 or TRBV12-4 and TRBJ1-5; 10 nucleotides match TRBD1. The CDR3 consists of 16 residues. J gave up 3 bases and V 5 bases, and 7 bases lay outside the gene matches. In nucleotides, the CDR3 is TGTGCCAGCAGTCCCCGGACAGGGGGGAACAATCAGCCCCAGCATTTT. Its translation is CASSPRTGGNNQPQHF.

The V gene is TRBV19, the J gene TRBJ2-3; no clear D. Trimming shortened V by 9 bases and J by 1 base, and 11 bases separated the two germline ends. CDR1 and CDR2 from the germline V gene are LNHDA and SQIVND (reference sequence). This CDR3 comprises 13 residues. The CDR3 protein is CASTTSRTDTQYF. CDR3 DNA: TGTGCCAGCACGACGTCCCGCACAGATACGCAGTATTTT.

The sample holds many counts of this clonotype. The V call is TRBV5-1, the J call TRBJ2-3; D perhaps matches TRBD1 (8 bases). CDR3 size: 13 residues. Germline CDR1 SGHRS, CDR2 YFSETQ. V was pared by 5 bases and J by 4 bases, with 11 bases between. The CDR3 spells CASSTGGADTQYF. Written as DNA, the CDR3 is TGCGCCAGCAGTACAGGGGGGGCAGATACGCAGTATTTT.

At least ten counts were recorded for this clonotype. The V call is TRBV29-1, the J call TRBJ1-2; D remains unclear. The length of the CDR3 is 12 residues. In germline, CDR1 is SQVTM, CDR2 ANQGSEA. Trimming stripped 0 bases from V and 6 bases from J, with 8 bases between. This CDR3 reads CSVEEGWDGYTF. In DNA form, the CDR3 reads TGCAGCGTTGAAGAGGGGTGGGATGGCTACACCTTC.

This chain links TRBV7-2 with TRBJ1-1; D gene uncertain. Deletions cut 1 base from V and 0 bases from J, with 9 bases between. Germline CDR1 and CDR2: SGHTA and FQGNSA. The CDR3 length is 15 residues. CDR3 in amino acids: CASSLGPTMNTEAFF. The CDR3 DNA sequence: TGTGCCAGCAGCTTAGGCCCGACGATGAACACTGAAGCTTTCTTT. Complete variable domain (other parts from reference TRBV7-2 and TRBJ1-1): GAGVSQSPSNKVTEKGKDVELRCDPISGHTALYWYRQSLGQGLEFLIYFQGNSAPDKSGLPSDRFSAERTGGSVSTLTIQRTQQEDSAVYLCASSLGPTMNTEAFFGQGTRLTVV.

About this clonotype: One base separates it from a far larger clone, so it is likely a read error. This chain connects TRBV5-5 to TRBJ2-4; 7 bases match TRBD1. The J call may be incorrect, as the DNA end agrees better with TRBJ2-7. The CDR3 length is 15 residues. Germline V CDR1 and CDR2: SGHKS, YYEKEE (reference sequence). This CDR3 is CASSYGQVARNEQYF. The CDR3 DNA reads as TGTGCCAGCAGCTACGGACAGGTGGCCAGGAACGAGCAGTACTTC.

This clonotype showed up many times. The chain uses TRBV20-1 and TRBJ2-5; 12 bases are a match to TRBD2. There are 14 residues in the CDR3. Germline V CDR1 and CDR2: DFQATT, SNEGSKA (reference sequence). J lost 2 bases, V lost 6 bases, and 4 bases had no gene match. The CDR3 DNA is TGCAGTGCGAGTGGACTAGCGGGACAAGAGACCCAGTACTTC. Its protein is CSASGLAGQETQYF.

This clonotype was seen at least ten times. The chain links TRBV5-1 to TRBJ2-1; D might be TRBD1 or TRBD2, each matching 6 bases. The CDR3 sequence is 16 residues long. Germline CDR1 is SGHRS and CDR2 is YFSETQ. The V end was cut by 0 bases, the J end by 8 bases, with 18 bases between. Written as DNA, the CDR3 is TGCGCCAGCAGCTTGGAGTTGGCTCAGGGGAGGTATGAGCAGTTCTTC. Translation: CASSLELAQGRYEQFF.

This clonotype showed up many times. The chain carries TRBV14 and TRBJ1-2; no definite D call. The CDR3 has 15 residues. Trimming took off 4 bases at V and 0 bases at J, with 12 bases between the two ends. Germline loops: CDR1 SGHDN, CDR2 FVKESK. CDR3 DNA: TGTGCCAGCAGCCCTAGCGAACCAGCTAACTATGGCTACACCTTC. Its translation: CASSPSEPANYGYTF.

This clonotype has more than one count but fewer than ten. The chain combines TRBV15 with TRBJ1-4; D gene uncertain. V was cut by 0 bases and J by 8 bases, with 10 bases left in between. The CDR3 has 14 amino acids. CDR1 is LNHNV, CDR2 YYDKDF, per germline (reference sequence). DNA of the CDR3: TGTGCCACCAGCAGAGATCAAGGATACGAAAAACTGTTTTTT. Translating gives CATSRDQGYEKLFF.

A note on this clonotype: This may be a read error: a much more frequent sequence differs by one nucleotide. CDR3 amino acids: CASSLEMGRGDTEAFF. The CDR3 bases are TGTGCCAGCAGCTTAGAGATGGGGCGGGGCGACACTGAAGCTTTCTTT. J is TRBJ1-1 and V is TRBV11-2, with a weak D call TRBD1 (5 bases). V was shortened by 0 bases and J by 3 bases, with 14 bases between the two germline ends. CDR1 and CDR2 (germline): SGHAT, FQNNGV. This CDR3 contains 16 residues.

A remark on this clonotype: A far larger clone is off by one base, so a read error is likely. This sequence joins TRBV11-2 and TRBJ2-3; 11 nucleotides line up with TRBD2. This CDR3 has 17 residues. Per germline, CDR1 SGHAT and CDR2 FQNNGV. The CDR3 spells CVSSHTSGGGPTDTQYF. The CDR3 DNA reads TGTGTCAGCAGCCACACTAGCGGGGGAGGTCCCACAGATACGCAGTATTTT. The whole variable domain, remainder taken from reference TRBV11-2 and TRBJ2-3, is EAGVAQSPRYKIIEKRQSVAFWCNPISGHATLYWYQQILGQGPKLLIQFQNNGVVDDSQLPKDRFSAERLKGVDSTLKIQPAKLEDSAVYLCVSSHTSGGGPTDTQYFGPGTRLTVL.